This TCR beta chain emerged from a study of cytomegalovirus exposure and HLA in healthy donors. Study observations and caveats: The later analysis indicated that the majority of CMV-associated TCR beta chains appeared HLA-restricted. Within the data, a cluster of highly shared sequence variants was likely a sequencing artifact.

It was with 60 Vbeta and 13 Jbeta primers that the PCR ran. Some clones are missing from TCRdb's copy, which holds only in-frame ones; the method was immunoSEQ multiplex PCR. Its listing shows 130,000 or so clones. In the case of this clone: As yet, its antigen is unknown.

The receptor comes from a woman aged 18-29 years in good health and CMV-seronegative. Sequencing was carried out using PBMCs.

The CDR3 coding sequence is TGTGCCAGCAGCCCTCCGGGTTTCTACGAGCAGTACTTC. Its translation is CASSPPGFYEQYF. The rearrangement uses TRBV11-1 and TRBJ2-7, with D uncertain. The CDR3 runs to 13 residues. CDR1 and CDR2 from the germline V gene are SGHAT and FQDESV (reference sequence). Trimming removed 5 bases at V and 3 bases at J, with 11 bases between. The variable domain in full, with the rest retrieved from reference TRBV11-1 and TRBJ2-7, is EAEVAQSPRYKITEKSQAVAFWCDPISGHATLYWYRQILGQGPELLVQFQDESVVDDSQLPKDRFSAERLKGVDSTLKIQPAELGDSAMYLCASSPPGFYEQYFGPGTRLTVT.